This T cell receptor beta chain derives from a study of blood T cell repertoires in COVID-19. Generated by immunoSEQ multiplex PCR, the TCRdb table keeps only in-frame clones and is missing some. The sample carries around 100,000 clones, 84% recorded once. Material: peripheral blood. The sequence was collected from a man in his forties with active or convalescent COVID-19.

CDR3 protein: CASSISGTTYEQYF. The CDR3 DNA sequence: TGTGCCAGTAGTATAAGCGGGACTACATACGAGCAGTACTTC. The J gene is TRBJ2-7, the V gene TRBV19, with TRBD2 identical over 7 bases. The V gene end was trimmed by 2 bases and the J gene end by 4 bases; junction bases not matched to a gene: 5. Germline loops: CDR1 LNHDA, CDR2 SQIVND (reference sequence). The length of the CDR3 is 14 residues. Complete variable domain (other parts from reference TRBV19 and TRBJ2-7): DGGITQSPKYLFRKEGQNVTLSCEQNLNHDAMYWYRQDPGQGLRLIYYSQIVNDFQKGDIAEGYSVSREKKESFPLTVTSAQKNPTAFYLCASSISGTTYEQYFGPGTRLTVT.